This note documents a single T cell receptor (beta chain) sequence. The sample comes from a study of blood T cell repertoires in COVID-19. Study information: Sources were T cells, B-cell-depleted T cells, or PBMCs; the material itself was cDNA or gDNA.

Enrollees, 18 to 89 years old, lived in about two dozen US areas. Trimming removed 4 bases from V and 0 bases from J, with 12 bases in between. CDR3 length: 15 amino acids. Germline-derived CDR1 and CDR2 are SGHRS and YFSETQ. The data were produced by immunoSEQ multiplex PCR, yet TCRdb's version contains in-frame clones alone and is incomplete. The table lists about 280,000 clones, 85% to 90% of them singletons. J is TRBJ2-3 and V is TRBV5-1; D not certain. The sequence was collected from a woman younger than 35 with acute COVID-19. Sample: PBMCs or T cells enriched from blood (not recorded which). CDR3 amino acids: CASSLNRPSTDTQYF. The CDR3 bases are TGCGCCAGCAGCCTGAACAGACCCAGCACAGATACGCAGTATTTT.